This T cell receptor beta chain was captured by sequencing in a study of monozygotic twins with inflammatory bowel disease. Findings of the study overall: Especially with disease activity, IBD patients had fewer clonotypes in common with others than healthy twins did.

Of note for this clonotype: Its antigen remains unidentified.

Germline assignment: CDR1 MGHRA and CDR2 YSYEKL. This CDR3 is built from 12 residues. Each of TCRalpha and TCRbeta cDNA went through two nested PCRs, lasting about 16 and 10 cycles. Using the 5' RACE reads, TCRdb records one entry per CDR3 protein without DNA. In all, the sample yields roughly 150,000 distinct CDR3 sequences. Sequenced: blood. This rearrangement joins TRBV4-1 to TRBJ1-1. The source is a human donor with ulcerative colitis or Crohn's disease, or a healthy co-twin of an affected twin (not recorded which). CDR3: CASSQGLTEAFF.